This paragraph covers one TCR beta chain sequence. Its target is not known. Sequencing used immunoSEQ multiplex PCR; TCRdb keeps in-frame clones, though not all of them. This table has tens of thousands of clones, 60% to 85% appearing once. The sample belongs to a study of T cells in localized non-small cell lung cancer. General observations from the study: Longer overall survival was associated with a higher density of T cells in the blood. Analysis by sequencing included only one tumor region, so heterogeneity remains possible. It was uninvolved adjacent lung that showed the highest T cell clonality, exceeding tumor. There were a median roughly 60 of the top 100 tumor clones appearing in adjacent lung.

CDR1 SNHLY and CDR2 FYNNEI come from the germline V gene. This CDR3 spans 14 amino acids. V lost 2 bases and J 5 bases, leaving 11 bases between the germline ends. The receptor's source is a man aged 35-75 years with stage II squamous cell lung carcinoma. The V call is TRBV2, the J call TRBJ2-3, with D unclear. The sample in question was PBMCs, obtained before any cancer treatment. DNA of the CDR3: TGTGCCAGCAGTGAAAAGGGTGCCCTAGATACGCAGTATTTT. Translated, it gives CASSEKGALDTQYF.